This TCR beta chain was identified in a study of early T cells in non-severe SARS-CoV-2 infection. Turning to the study itself: Sequenced material consisted of bulk RNA (from unsorted whole blood), and chains were unpaired.

TCRdb re-derived calls from the 5' RACE reads in MiXCR, one entry per CDR3 protein. This table has tens of thousands of distinct CDR3 sequences, 8.5% to 12% appearing once. The germline gives CDR1 MDHEN, CDR2 SYDVKM. V lost 5 bases to trimming and J lost 4 bases; unmatched junction nucleotides: 5. CDR3 size: 15 residues. Sequenced material: whole blood, taken at baseline. This receptor was taken from an adult who was a healthcare worker with PCR-confirmed SARS-CoV-2 infection or an uninfected control (not recorded which). The chain has TRBV28 and TRBJ1-6, with 7 positions matching TRBD1. The CDR3 spells CASSIGTAYNSPLHF. For the CDR3, the DNA is TGTGCCAGCAGTATAGGGACAGCTTATAATTCACCCCTCCACTTT.